A selection of T cell receptor beta chains follows, all from one sample in a study of beta chain features in type 1 diabetes. Some clones are missing from TCRdb's copy, which holds only in-frame ones; the method was immunoSEQ multiplex PCR. The sample has roughly 340,000 clones, about 14% seen once; the top ten hold about 0.016%. The source material was naive CD4+ T cells from blood. The receptor source for this set is a woman aged 18-30 years with type 1 diabetes. The CDR3 runs from the conserved cysteine through the conserved F or W. Each record gives: clone size, V gene, D gene, J gene, CDR3 protein, CDR3 DNA. A D gene is named only where the DNA matches it firmly. The size entry is marked missing in some rows and otherwise reads once, few, many or a size class.

abundance: .
v_gene: TRBV11-2
d_gene: .
j_gene: TRBJ2-1
CDR3aa: CASSVQYEQFF
CDR3nt: TGTGCCAGCAGCGTTCAATATGAGCAGTTCTTC

abundance: .
v_gene: TRBV28
d_gene: .
j_gene: TRBJ2-1
CDR3aa: CASSSQGNRRGASYNEQFF
CDR3nt: TGTGCCAGCAGTTCACAGGGGAATCGGAGGGGAGCCTCCTACAATGAGCAGTTCTTC

abundance: few
v_gene: TRBV9
d_gene: .
j_gene: TRBJ1-5
CDR3aa: CASSLHSSNQPQHF
CDR3nt: TGTGCCAGCAGCCTACACAGTAGCAATCAGCCCCAGCATTTT

abundance: few
v_gene: TRBV28
d_gene: TRBD2
j_gene: TRBJ2-2
CDR3aa: CASSLAGGLPGGELFF
CDR3nt: TGTGCCAGCAGTTTAGCGGGAGGACTCCCCGGGGGGGAGCTGTTTTTT

abundance: few
v_gene: TRBV28
d_gene: .
j_gene: TRBJ1-3
CDR3aa: CASSSHSSGNTIYF
CDR3nt: TGTGCCAGCAGTTCCCATAGCTCTGGAAACACCATATATTTT

abundance: few
v_gene: TRBV7-2
d_gene: .
j_gene: TRBJ2-3
CDR3aa: CASSLGATDTQYF
CDR3nt: TGTGCCAGCAGCTTAGGGGCCACAGATACGCAGTATTTT

abundance: few
v_gene: TRBV14
d_gene: TRBD1
j_gene: TRBJ1-5
CDR3aa: CASSRQGINQPQHF
CDR3nt: TGTGCCAGCAGTCGACAGGGGATCAATCAGCCCCAGCATTTT

abundance: .
v_gene: TRBV29-1
d_gene: .
j_gene: TRBJ2-1
CDR3aa: CSAAGYNEQFF
CDR3nt: TGCAGCGCCGCAGGTTACAATGAGCAGTTCTTC

abundance: few
v_gene: TRBV28
d_gene: .
j_gene: TRBJ2-7
CDR3aa: CASSNRDTDVGEQYF
CDR3nt: TGTGCCAGCAGTAACCGGGACACTGACGTCGGCGAGCAGTACTTC

abundance: few
v_gene: TRBV20-1
d_gene: .
j_gene: TRBJ2-1
CDR3aa: CSASAGPEQFF
CDR3nt: TGCAGTGCTAGTGCGGGTCCTGAGCAGTTCTTC

abundance: few
v_gene: TRBV18
d_gene: TRBD2
j_gene: TRBJ2-5
CDR3aa: CASSPPPSGIETQYF
CDR3nt: TGTGCCAGCTCACCACCACCTAGCGGGATCGAGACCCAGTACTTC

abundance: .
v_gene: TRBV28
d_gene: .
j_gene: TRBJ2-7
CDR3aa: CASSSKRRTLTYEQYF
CDR3nt: TGTGCCAGCAGCTCTAAACGTAGGACATTAACCTACGAGCAGTACTTC

abundance: once
v_gene: TRBV27
d_gene: TRBD2
j_gene: TRBJ2-6
CDR3aa: CASRQSGGSGGANVLTF
CDR3nt: TGTGCCAGCAGACAGAGCGGGGGGAGTGGTGGGGCCAACGTCCTGACTTTC

abundance: .
v_gene: TRBV5-4
d_gene: TRBD2
j_gene: TRBJ2-3
CDR3aa: CASSERLAGGTDTQYF
CDR3nt: TGTGCCAGCAGCGAAAGACTAGCGGGTGGCACAGATACGCAGTATTTT

abundance: few
v_gene: TRBV5-1
d_gene: .
j_gene: TRBJ1-5
CDR3aa: CASSLGQSNQPQHF
CDR3nt: TGCGCCAGCAGCTTGGGACAGTCTAATCAGCCCCAGCATTTT

abundance: .
v_gene: TRBV7-9
d_gene: TRBD1
j_gene: TRBJ2-5
CDR3aa: CASRRTGQETQYF
CDR3nt: TGTGCCAGCAGGAGGACAGGGCAAGAGACCCAGTACTTC

abundance: .
v_gene: TRBV5-1
d_gene: .
j_gene: TRBJ2-1
CDR3aa: CASSLGGPEQFF
CDR3nt: TGCGCCAGCAGCTTGGGGGGGCCCGAGCAGTTCTTC

abundance: few
v_gene: TRBV10-3
d_gene: TRBD2
j_gene: TRBJ2-3
CDR3aa: CAISGGGGSGRTDTQYF
CDR3nt: TGTGCCATCAGTGGTGGAGGTGGAAGCGGGAGGACAGATACGCAGTATTTT

abundance: .
v_gene: TRBV28
d_gene: TRBD2
j_gene: TRBJ2-7
CDR3aa: CASSSGGATYEQYF
CDR3nt: TGTGCCAGCAGTTCGGGGGGGGCGACCTACGAGCAGTACTTC

abundance: .
v_gene: TRBV27
d_gene: TRBD2
j_gene: TRBJ2-3
CDR3aa: CASSWSPLAVITDTQYF
CDR3nt: TGTGCCAGCAGTTGGTCCCCCCTAGCGGTAATAACAGATACGCAGTATTTT

abundance: few
v_gene: TRBV7-6
d_gene: .
j_gene: TRBJ2-6
CDR3aa: CASSLGRAGANVLTF
CDR3nt: TGTGCCAGCAGCTTAGGCAGGGCTGGGGCCAACGTCCTGACTTTC

abundance: few
v_gene: TRBV28
d_gene: TRBD1
j_gene: TRBJ2-1
CDR3aa: CASTTGQRSLEQFF
CDR3nt: TGTGCCAGCACTACGGGACAGAGGAGCCTTGAGCAGTTCTTC

abundance: .
v_gene: TRBV4-2
d_gene: TRBD2
j_gene: TRBJ2-1
CDR3aa: CASSQRSSGWDNEQFF
CDR3nt: TGTGCCAGCAGCCAACGGTCTAGCGGGTGGGACAATGAGCAGTTCTTC

abundance: .
v_gene: TRBV7-2
d_gene: TRBD2
j_gene: TRBJ2-1
CDR3aa: CASSETPGLADTFF
CDR3nt: TGTGCCAGCAGCGAAACGCCGGGACTAGCGGACACGTTCTTC

abundance: .
v_gene: TRBV28
d_gene: .
j_gene: TRBJ2-7
CDR3aa: CASSFRTALGQYF
CDR3nt: TGTGCCAGCAGTTTTAGGACAGCCCTCGGGCAGTACTTC

abundance: few
v_gene: TRBV19
d_gene: TRBD1
j_gene: TRBJ2-5
CDR3aa: CASRGQGGIGTQYF
CDR3nt: TGTGCCAGTAGGGGACAGGGAGGAATTGGGACCCAGTACTTC

abundance: .
v_gene: TRBV4-3
d_gene: .
j_gene: TRBJ1-2
CDR3aa: CASSHPGYGYTF
CDR3nt: TGCGCCAGCAGCCACCCCGGCTATGGCTACACCTTC

abundance: .
v_gene: TRBV7-9
d_gene: TRBD1
j_gene: TRBJ2-3
CDR3aa: CASSSQGAADTQYF
CDR3nt: TGTGCCAGCAGCTCTCAGGGGGCTGCAGATACGCAGTATTTT

abundance: .
v_gene: TRBV7-9
d_gene: .
j_gene: TRBJ1-5
CDR3aa: CASSSEGIQPQHF
CDR3nt: TGTGCCAGCAGCTCCGAGGGTATTCAGCCCCAGCATTTT

abundance: .
v_gene: TRBV7-2
d_gene: .
j_gene: TRBJ1-2
CDR3aa: CASSPQQGFYGYTF
CDR3nt: TGTGCCAGCAGCCCTCAACAGGGCTTCTATGGCTACACCTTC

abundance: .
v_gene: TRBV10-3
d_gene: TRBD1
j_gene: TRBJ2-5
CDR3aa: CAIRTGSLSETQYF
CDR3nt: TGTGCCATCAGGACAGGGAGTTTGTCGGAGACCCAGTACTTC

abundance: many
v_gene: TRBV29-1
d_gene: .
j_gene: TRBJ2-1
CDR3aa: CSVEGTPLQFF
CDR3nt: TGCAGCGTTGAAGGCACTCCGCTCCAGTTCTTC

abundance: .
v_gene: TRBV18
d_gene: .
j_gene: TRBJ1-2
CDR3aa: CASSPAVANYGYTF
CDR3nt: TGTGCCAGCTCACCAGCAGTGGCTAACTATGGCTACACCTTC

abundance: .
v_gene: TRBV5-1
d_gene: .
j_gene: TRBJ2-5
CDR3aa: CASSLGQYQETQYF
CDR3nt: TGCGCCAGCAGCTTGGGGCAGTACCAAGAGACCCAGTACTTC

abundance: .
v_gene: TRBV9
d_gene: TRBD2
j_gene: TRBJ2-2
CDR3aa: CASSALAGDTGELFF
CDR3nt: TGTGCCAGCAGCGCCCTAGCGGGAGACACCGGGGAGCTGTTTTTT

abundance: .
v_gene: TRBV7-9
d_gene: .
j_gene: TRBJ2-2
CDR3aa: CATVTERDLWTGELFF
CDR3nt: TGTGCCACCGTGACAGAGAGAGACCTTTGGACCGGGGAGCTGTTTTTT

abundance: .
v_gene: TRBV30
d_gene: .
j_gene: TRBJ1-5
CDR3aa: CAWSGGSSNQPQHF
CDR3nt: TGTGCCTGGAGTGGAGGAAGTAGCAATCAGCCCCAGCATTTT

abundance: .
v_gene: TRBV5-4
d_gene: .
j_gene: TRBJ2-1
CDR3aa: CASSLTNFYNEQFF
CDR3nt: TGTGCCAGCAGCTTGACTAACTTCTACAATGAGCAGTTCTTC

abundance: few
v_gene: TRBV7-9
d_gene: TRBD2
j_gene: TRBJ2-5
CDR3aa: CASSEGLAGVETQYF
CDR3nt: TGTGCCAGCAGCGAGGGACTAGCGGGAGTCGAGACCCAGTACTTC

abundance: many
v_gene: TRBV29-1
d_gene: TRBD2
j_gene: TRBJ2-1
CDR3aa: CSVTAGSSYNEQFF
CDR3nt: TGCAGCGTCACAGCGGGGAGCTCCTACAATGAGCAGTTCTTC

abundance: .
v_gene: TRBV7-2
d_gene: .
j_gene: TRBJ1-2
CDR3aa: CASSLDSLTYGYTF
CDR3nt: TGTGCCAGCAGCTTGGACAGCCTCACCTATGGCTACACCTTC

abundance: .
v_gene: TRBV11-2
d_gene: .
j_gene: TRBJ1-5
CDR3aa: CASSSGPQAQHF
CDR3nt: TGTGCCAGCAGCTCAGGCCCTCAGGCCCAGCATTTT

abundance: .
v_gene: TRBV15
d_gene: .
j_gene: TRBJ2-1
CDR3aa: CATSRRRGEQFF
CDR3nt: TGTGCCACCAGCAGACGACGGGGAGAGCAGTTCTTC

abundance: few
v_gene: TRBV7-2
d_gene: TRBD2
j_gene: TRBJ2-3
CDR3aa: CASSSRTSGSTDTQYF
CDR3nt: TGTGCCAGCAGCTCCCGGACTAGCGGTAGCACAGATACGCAGTATTTT